This TCR beta chain was identified in a study of CD8 T cells in ankylosing spondylitis. Whole-study results and caveats: One TCR beta motif, made up of roughly eight highly homologous variants, appeared characteristic of ankylosing spondylitis blood. As reported, disease-linked clones showed significant enrichment in matched ankylosing spondylitis synovial fluid. Disease-linked clones were CD8+ and relatively rare in peripheral blood.

TCRdb reprocessed the 5' RACE reads with MiXCR, giving one entry per CDR3 protein. This sample has about 180,000 distinct CDR3 sequences; around 8.9% occur once, and the top ten carry roughly 16%. There are 14 residues in the CDR3. Germline V CDR1 and CDR2: LGHNA, YSLEER. V was clipped by 0 bases and J by 7 bases, with 11 bases between them. This clonotype was detected a few times. Antigen unknown. This clonotype was obtained from a female donor with ankylosing spondylitis or in good health (not recorded which). Sample: blood, either unsorted or a sorted T cell fraction (not recorded which). V is TRBV4-3 and J is TRBJ2-3; a weak D match, TRBD1 (5 bases). In DNA, the CDR3 is TGCGCCAGCAGCCAAGAAGAAGGGGCGAATACGCAGTATTTT. It translates to CASSQEEGANTQYF.